These T cell receptor beta chains were read from a single sample in a study of neurological immune-mediated disorders. A single record per CDR3 protein comes from TCRdb applying MiXCR to the 5' RACE reads. This table holds tens of thousands of distinct CDR3 sequences, 3% to 3.5% found once. The material sequenced was PBMCs. The receptor set was obtained from a woman aged 55-69 years with multiple sclerosis. Both conserved end residues are part of each CDR3. D genes are given only for firm matches. Sizes are listed as once, few, many or a size class.

J	V	D	size	length	CDR3	DNA
TRBJ2-1	TRBV2	-	many	15	CASSETTGPYNEQFF	TGTGCCAGCAGCGAGACGACAGGTCCCTACAATGAGCAGTTCTTC
TRBJ1-1	TRBV6-5	-	many	13	CASSPEYRVSAFF	TGTGCCAGCAGCCCCGAGTACAGAGTCTCAGCTTTCTTT
TRBJ1-5	TRBV5-5	TRBD1	many	14	CASSTQGGNQPQHF	TGTGCCAGCAGCACACAGGGGGGCAATCAGCCCCAGCATTTT
TRBJ1-6	TRBV3-1	TRBD1	many	15	CASSQVRQGFAPLHF	TGTGCCAGCAGCCAAGTGAGACAGGGTTTTGCACCCCTCCACTTT
TRBJ1-5	TRBV20-1	TRBD1	many	17	CSARDHNAGGGFQPQHF	TGCAGTGCTAGAGATCATAATGCAGGGGGCGGTTTCCAGCCCCAGCATTTT
TRBJ2-3	TRBV29-1	-	many	15	CSVTPMTGGTDTQYF	TGCAGCGTGACCCCCATGACAGGAGGCACAGATACGCAGTATTTT
TRBJ2-4	TRBV5-1	-	many	15	CASPSATLAKNIQYF	TGCGCCAGCCCCTCCGCAACATTAGCCAAAAACATTCAGTACTTC
TRBJ1-1	TRBV5-6	-	many	15	CASILRGGPNTEAFF	TGTGCCAGCATCCTTCGGGGGGGGCCGAACACTGAAGCTTTCTTT
TRBJ2-5	TRBV7-9	-	many	11	CASGTQETQYF	TGTGCCAGCGGGACTCAAGAGACCCAGTACTTC
TRBJ2-3	TRBV9	-	many	12	CASSVAEDTQYF	TGTGCCAGCAGCGTAGCTGAAGATACGCAGTATTTT
TRBJ2-7	TRBV20-1	TRBD2	many	15	CSARGDSGRSYEQYF	TGCAGTGCTAGAGGTGATAGCGGGCGATCCTACGAGCAGTACTTC
TRBJ2-2	TRBV4-1	TRBD2	many	15	CASSQPGLLTGELFF	TGCGCCAGCAGCCAACCGGGACTACTCACCGGGGAGCTGTTTTTT
TRBJ2-5	TRBV3-1	TRBD2	many	14	CASSPSGFQETQYF	TGTGCCAGCAGCCCTAGCGGGTTCCAAGAGACCCAGTACTTC
TRBJ1-4	TRBV9	TRBD1	many	16	CASSPGQGATNEKLFF	TGTGCCAGCAGCCCCGGACAGGGGGCAACTAATGAAAAACTGTTTTTT
TRBJ2-3	TRBV3-1	TRBD2	many	15	CASTVSGGITDTQYF	TGTGCCAGCACCGTCAGCGGGGGAATCACAGATACGCAGTATTTT
TRBJ2-7	TRBV4-1	TRBD1	many	15	CASSHLGRQGDEQYF	TGCGCCAGCAGCCACCTGGGGAGACAGGGGGACGAGCAGTACTTC
TRBJ2-7	TRBV12-3/TRBV12-4	-	many	15	CASSFPAGAGYEQYF	TGTGCCAGCAGTTTTCCGGCGGGGGCCGGGTACGAGCAGTACTTC